This T cell receptor (beta chain) was sequenced for a study of blood T cell repertoires in COVID-19. Study-wide context: Whether acute or convalescent, the COVID-19 samples came from the United States, Italy and Spain.

As originally analysed: Scientists estimated how many nucleated cells there were by amplifying reference gene primers. Profiling relied on immunoSEQ multiplex PCR, and the TCRdb table lists in-frame clones only, not all of them. The DNA gave D and trimming, while V, J and clone size come from that table. The data contain over 250,000 clones, roughly 86% of them singletons. The CDR3 spans 14 residues. The V gene end was trimmed by 6 bases and the J gene end by 0 bases; junction bases not matched to a gene: 5. Germline V gives CDR1 SNHLY, CDR2 FYNNEI. Sequencing input: peripheral blood. This sequence joins TRBV2 and TRBJ2-7, with TRBD2 identical over 7 bases. This TCR derives from a man between 40 and 49 years old who had recovered from COVID-19. The CDR3 DNA reads as TGTGCCAGCAGGGGGAGGGGAGGCTCCTACGAGCAGTACTTC. It yields the protein CASRGRGGSYEQYF.